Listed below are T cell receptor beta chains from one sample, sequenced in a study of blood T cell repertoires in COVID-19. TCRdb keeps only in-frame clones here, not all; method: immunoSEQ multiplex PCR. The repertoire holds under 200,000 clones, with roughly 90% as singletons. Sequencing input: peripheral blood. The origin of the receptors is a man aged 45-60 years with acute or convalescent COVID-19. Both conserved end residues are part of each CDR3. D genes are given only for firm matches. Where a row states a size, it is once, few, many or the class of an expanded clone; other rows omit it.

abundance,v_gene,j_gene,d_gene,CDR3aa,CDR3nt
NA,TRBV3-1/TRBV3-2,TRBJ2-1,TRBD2,CASPSASGGEINSYNEQFF,TGTGCCAGCCCTTCGGCTAGCGGGGGGGAAATTAACTCCTACAATGAGCAGTTCTTC
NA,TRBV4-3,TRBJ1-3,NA,CASSQDRVTGNTIYF,TGCGCCAGCAGCCAAGATCGGGTTACTGGAAACACCATATATTTT
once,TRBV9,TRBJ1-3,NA,CASSLFGGNTIYF,TGTGCCAGCAGCCTCTTCGGGGGAAACACCATATATTTT
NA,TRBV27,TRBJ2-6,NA,CASSRAGANVLTF,TGTGCCAGCAGCCGAGCTGGGGCCAACGTCCTGACTTTC
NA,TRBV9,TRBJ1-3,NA,CASSRGGAGNTIYF,TGTGCCAGCAGCCGGGGAGGGGCTGGAAACACCATATATTTT
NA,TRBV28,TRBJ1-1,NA,CASRTGYTEAFF,TGTGCCAGCAGGACAGGTTACACTGAAGCTTTCTTT
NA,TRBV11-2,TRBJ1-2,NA,CASSLASPGYTF,TGTGCCAGCAGTCTAGCCAGTCCCGGCTACACCTTC
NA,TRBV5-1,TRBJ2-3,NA,CASSPGTGTPDTQYF,TGCGCCAGCAGCCCCGGGACGGGGACTCCAGATACGCAGTATTTT
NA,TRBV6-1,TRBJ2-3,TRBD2,CASSEEGGLAGVAADTQYF,TGTGCCAGCAGTGAAGAAGGGGGACTAGCGGGGGTTGCAGCAGATACGCAGTATTTT
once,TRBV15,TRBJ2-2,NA,CATSRYRDTGELFF,TGTGCCACCAGCAGATACAGGGACACCGGGGAGCTGTTTTTT
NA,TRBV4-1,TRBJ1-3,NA,CASSQVHGASGNTIYF,TGCGCCAGCAGCCAAGTTCATGGGGCATCGGGAAACACCATATATTTT
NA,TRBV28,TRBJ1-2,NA,CASSFRGRRVNYGYTF,TGTGCCAGCAGTTTTCGCGGCAGGCGGGTTAACTATGGCTACACCTTC
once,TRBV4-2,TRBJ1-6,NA,CASSQGTLRTQGLSSYNSPLHF,TGTGCCAGCAGCCAAGGAACATTAAGGACACAAGGCCTTAGCTCCTATAATTCACCCCTCCACTTT
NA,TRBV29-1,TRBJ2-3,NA,CSVEGEVRSTDTQYF,TGCAGCGTTGAAGGCGAGGTCAGATCCACAGATACGCAGTATTTT
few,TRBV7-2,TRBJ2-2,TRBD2,CASSLAPSGNTGELFF,TGTGCCAGCAGCTTGGCTCCTAGCGGGAACACCGGGGAGCTGTTTTTT
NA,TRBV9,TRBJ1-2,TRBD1,CASSVGGQGARYGYTF,TGTGCCAGCAGCGTAGGGGGACAGGGGGCTAGGTATGGCTACACCTTC
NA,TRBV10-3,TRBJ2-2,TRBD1,CAIGQGANTGELFF,TGTGCCATCGGACAGGGGGCGAACACCGGGGAGCTGTTTTTT
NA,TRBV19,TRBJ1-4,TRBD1,CASSTGQGANEKLFF,TGTGCCAGTAGTACAGGACAGGGGGCTAATGAAAAACTGTTTTTT
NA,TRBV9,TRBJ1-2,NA,CASSPTRLGSHYGYTF,TGTGCCAGCAGCCCCACCCGATTGGGGAGTCACTATGGCTACACCTTC
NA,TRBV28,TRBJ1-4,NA,CASSLWEGINEKLFF,TGTGCCAGCAGTTTATGGGAGGGGATCAATGAAAAACTGTTTTTT
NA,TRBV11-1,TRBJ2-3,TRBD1,CASSLGQGIRRDTQYF,TGTGCCAGCAGCTTAGGACAGGGAATAAGGAGGGATACGCAGTATTTT
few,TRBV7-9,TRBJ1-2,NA,CASRRGPDYGYTF,TGTGCCAGCAGACGCGGGCCAGACTATGGCTACACCTTC
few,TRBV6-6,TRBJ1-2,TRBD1,CASSYRQGPSDYTF,TGTGCCAGCAGTTACCGACAGGGGCCTAGTGACTACACCTTC
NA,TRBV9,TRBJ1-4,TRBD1,CASSVEGRGREKLFF,TGTGCCAGCAGCGTAGAGGGCAGGGGGAGGGAAAAACTGTTTTTT
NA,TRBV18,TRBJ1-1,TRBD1,CASSPAKDRAAFF,TGTGCCAGCTCACCCGCTAAGGACAGGGCAGCTTTCTTT
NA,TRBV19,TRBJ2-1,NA,CASSPGVRGGGYNEQFF,TGTGCCAGTAGTCCAGGGGTAAGGGGCGGGGGATACAATGAGCAGTTCTTC
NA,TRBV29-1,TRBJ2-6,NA,CSVEEGASGANVLTF,TGCAGCGTTGAAGAAGGGGCCTCTGGGGCCAACGTCCTGACTTTC
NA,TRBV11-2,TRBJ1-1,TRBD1,CASSGQGMNTEAFF,TGTGCCAGCAGCGGACAGGGTATGAACACTGAAGCTTTCTTT
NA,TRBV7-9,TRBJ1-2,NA,CATPLPVGYTF,TGTGCCACTCCTCTTCCGGTTGGCTACACCTTC
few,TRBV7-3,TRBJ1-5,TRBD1,CASSLGQGADQPQHF,TGTGCCAGCAGCTTAGGACAGGGGGCCGATCAGCCCCAGCATTTT
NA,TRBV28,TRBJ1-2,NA,CASSLDGFYVYGYTF,TGTGCCAGCAGTCTAGACGGGTTTTATGTGTATGGCTACACCTTC
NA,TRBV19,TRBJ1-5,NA,CASSSQQGSNQPQHF,TGTGCCAGTAGTAGTCAACAGGGTAGCAATCAGCCCCAGCATTTT
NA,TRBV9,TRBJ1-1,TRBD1,CASSDLRDRGQGTEAFF,TGTGCCAGCAGCGACCTCCGGGACAGGGGGCAAGGCACTGAAGCTTTCTTT
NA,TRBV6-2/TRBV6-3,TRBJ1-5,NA,CASSRVGDQPQHF,TGTGCCAGCAGCAGGGTAGGGGATCAGCCCCAGCATTTT
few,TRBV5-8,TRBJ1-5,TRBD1,CASRDRGDQPQHF,TGTGCCAGCAGAGACAGGGGAGATCAGCCCCAGCATTTT
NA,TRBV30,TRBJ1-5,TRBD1,CAWSAYTGGGNQPQHF,TGTGCCTGGAGTGCCTACACAGGGGGCGGAAATCAGCCCCAGCATTTT
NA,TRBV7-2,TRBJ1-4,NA,CASSLDGTIGEKLFF,TGTGCCAGCAGCTTAGATGGGACAATAGGGGAAAAACTGTTTTTT
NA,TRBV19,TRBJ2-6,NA,CASSPSGGVLANVLTF,TGTGCCAGTAGTCCCTCCGGAGGGGTGTTGGCCAACGTCCTGACTTTC
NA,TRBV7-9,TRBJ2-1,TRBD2,CASSGETSPYNEQFF,TGTGCCAGCAGCGGGGAGACTAGCCCATACAATGAGCAGTTCTTC
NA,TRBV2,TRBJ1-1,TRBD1,CASSKRGRAFF,TGTGCCAGCAGTAAAAGGGGGCGAGCTTTCTTT
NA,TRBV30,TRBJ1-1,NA,CAWRGRGNTEAFF,TGTGCCTGGAGGGGCAGGGGGAACACTGAAGCTTTCTTT
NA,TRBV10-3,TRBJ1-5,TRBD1,CAVSQTGDNQPQHF,TGTGCCGTCTCACAGACAGGGGACAATCAGCCCCAGCATTTT
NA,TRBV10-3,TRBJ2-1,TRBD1,CAASWTGDYNEQFF,TGTGCCGCCAGTTGGACAGGGGACTACAATGAGCAGTTCTTC
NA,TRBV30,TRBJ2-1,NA,CAWSRSGGNEQFF,TGTGCCTGGAGTAGATCGGGTGGCAATGAGCAGTTCTTC